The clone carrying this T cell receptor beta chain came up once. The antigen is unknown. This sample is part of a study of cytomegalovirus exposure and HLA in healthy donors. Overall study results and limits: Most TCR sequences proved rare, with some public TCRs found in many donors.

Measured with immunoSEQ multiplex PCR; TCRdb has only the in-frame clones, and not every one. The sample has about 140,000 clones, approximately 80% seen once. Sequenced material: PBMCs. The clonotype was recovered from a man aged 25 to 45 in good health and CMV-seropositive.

CDR3 DNA: TGCACCAGCAGCCAAGGCCACCGGCTAGCGGGAGCCGGTGAGCAGTTCTTC. This gives the protein CTSSQGHRLAGAGEQFF. The chain employs TRBV1 and TRBJ2-1; the listed D gene, TRBD2, was not tested against the DNA. TRBV1 is a pseudogene segment. The CDR3 has 17 residues.